The entry that follows covers one TCR beta chain sequence. There is no known antigen for this receptor. Per-nucleotide qualities are absent, and no much larger clonotype sits a single base away. Germline trimming: 6 bases from V, 5 bases from J; junction bases outside gene matches: 10. CDR1 and CDR2 are drawn from the germline V gene (reference sequence): LNHDA, SQIVND. From cysteine to phenylalanine, the CDR3 is 15 amino acids long. The DNA shown is the 45-base CDR3, in frame from base 1. These data belong to a study of Tregs in tolerant kidney transplant recipients (dated by TCRdb to about 2019). About the full investigation: The study used TCRbeta sequencing to identify donor-specific regulatory T cells before combined kidney and bone marrow transplantation, then tracked those cells after transplant. Study-wide findings and limitations: Because only a small number of patients were included, the study had limitations, and the results will need to be validated in larger populations as well as under other immunosuppression protocols. For some patients, the PCR primers changed as time went on, which meant samples from those patients could not be compared with one another at the nucleotide level. Although technical replication error seemed to be minimal, the question of biological reproducibility was not addressed directly. In tolerant patients, donor-specific Tregs expanded more than Tregs overall, which suggests antigen-driven rather than nonspecific expansion. Expanding Tregs with activated donor B cells appeared to identify the most biologically relevant and donor-specific TCRbeta repertoire.

Genomic DNA was extracted from sorted cells with the QIAGEN DNeasy Blood and Tissue Kit for TCRbeta CDR3 sequencing. High-throughput TCRbeta CDR3 sequencing, including PCR amplification with bias correction and internal controls, was performed commercially through immunoSEQ. Per the original workflow: Unique productive TCRbeta sequences were defined by CDR3 nucleotide sequence when primers matched and otherwise by CDR3 amino acid sequence together with Vbeta and Jbeta genes. Sorting error was corrected by removing sequences shared between sorted populations at a frequency ratio of 2:1 or less, and the remaining shared sequences were assigned to the higher population. Donor-reactive sequences were defined as at least 5-fold expanded in CFSE-low cells versus unstimulated cells, with frequency of at least 0.01% in CFSE-low cells. Repertoire divergence was quantified by Jensen-Shannon divergence using the top 100 TCRbeta sequences ranked by frequency. For samples with multiple sequencing runs, sorting error was corrected separately for each run before the runs were pooled. The table was pulled from immuneACCESS by TCRdb, which kept in-frame rearrangements only. Such tables lose some clones; where checked, under half of the loss comes from unresolved V genes, and the rest has no known cause. V and J calls plus clone size are reproduced from that table; the DNA served to infer D and trimming. The table for this sample lists 74,000 or so clones; roughly nine tenths of them were counted only once. The ten largest account for approximately 1.4% of the sample.

Transplants used related donors with nonmyeloablative bone marrow transplantation; mixed chimerism was transient in the human trials. Unstimulated Tregs (CD4+CD25+CD127-), CD4+ non-Tregs (CD4+CD25-), CD4 and CD8 cells were FACS-sorted from thawed PBMCs. The patients were a few recipients of combined kidney and bone marrow transplants from the ITN036ST trial, and samples were available only from these trial subjects. Healthy control blood was processed to PBMCs with a Ficoll density gradient and then cryopreserved, whereas patient PBMCs were collected both before and after transplant. The sample in question was CD4+ T cells from blood (PBMCs), obtained 24 months after the transplant. Recombination linked TRBV19 to TRBJ1-2, with 9 junctional bases fitting TRBD1. The source of this sequence is a human patient who received a combined kidney and bone marrow transplant. Following transplantation, T cells from the graft donor may be among those present. This receptor carries the CDR3 CASRIWDREYYGYTF. The nucleotide sequence reads as follows: TGTGCCAGTAGAATCTGGGACAGGGAATATTATGGCTACACCTTC.